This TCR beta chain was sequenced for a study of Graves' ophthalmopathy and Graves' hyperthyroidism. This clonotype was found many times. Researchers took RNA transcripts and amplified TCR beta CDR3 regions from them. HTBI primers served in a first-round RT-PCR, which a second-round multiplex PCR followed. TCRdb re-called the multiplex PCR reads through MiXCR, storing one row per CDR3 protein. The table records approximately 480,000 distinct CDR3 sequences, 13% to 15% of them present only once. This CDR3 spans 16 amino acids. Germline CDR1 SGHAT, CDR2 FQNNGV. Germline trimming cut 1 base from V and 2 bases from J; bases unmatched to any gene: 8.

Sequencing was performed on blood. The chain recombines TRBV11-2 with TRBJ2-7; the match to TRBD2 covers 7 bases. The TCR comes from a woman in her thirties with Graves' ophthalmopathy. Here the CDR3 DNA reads TGTGCCAGCAGCTTAGGAAGCGGGGCGGGGACCTACGAGCAGTACTTC. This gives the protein CASSLGSGAGTYEQYF.